This T cell receptor (beta chain) was sequenced in a study of blood T cell repertoires in COVID-19. CDR3 size: 16 residues. Germline V lookup: CDR1 SGHDN, CDR2 FVKESK. V lost 3 bases and J lost 5; bases outside the gene matches: 8. Repertoires were generated with immunoSEQ multiplex PCR, while TCRdb's copy carries only in-frame clones and drops some. The table records about 47,000 clones, about four fifths of them present only once. The source is a woman older than 75 with COVID-19, enrolled during active disease. The chain joins TRBV14 to TRBJ2-2, with 8 bases identical to TRBD1. The sequenced material came from peripheral blood. The DNA of the CDR3 is TGTGCCAGCAGCCAGGGTATCGGGACAGGTACCGGGGAGCTGTTTTTT. This translates into CASSQGIGTGTGELFF.